Reported below is one T cell receptor beta chain. These data are taken from a study of T cell responses to AZD1222 COVID-19 vaccine. The method was immunoSEQ multiplex PCR; TCRdb's version includes in-frame clones alone and lacks a portion of them. The sample has 80,000 or so clones, about 82% seen once. The sequence was obtained from an adult in good health. The starting material was peripheral blood, obtained on day 0 of AZD1222 vaccination.

CDR3 amino acids: CASSTTPPARNYGYTF. In nucleotides, the CDR3 is TGTGCCAGCAGCACCACACCGCCTGCCCGGAACTATGGCTACACCTTC. The chain links TRBV7-2 to TRBJ1-2; D remains ambiguous. The CDR3 is made up of 16 amino acids. Germline V gives CDR1 SGHTA, CDR2 FQGNSA. V shed 5 bases and J shed 2 bases, with 18 bases lying between them.